The TCR beta chain under discussion was sequenced for a study of T-cell reconstitution after alpha-beta-depleted transplantation in children. Trimming took 1 base from V and 0 from J, leaving 13 bases between them. Germline V gene data show CDR1 as LGHNA and CDR2 as YSLEER. The CDR3 contains 17 residues. Preparation of the TCRbeta library was carried out with unique molecular identifiers. TCRdb re-derived calls from the PCR reads in MiXCR, one entry per CDR3 protein. The sample shows 90,000 to 100,000 distinct CDR3 sequences, 12% of them seen only once. The table lists this clonotype with many counts.

J is TRBJ1-3 and V is TRBV4-3; D not resolved. Specimen: PBMCs from the stem cell graft donor, collected from the stem cell graft. This TCR was sampled from a human donor who donated a stem cell graft to a child with inherited bone marrow failure. Here the CDR3 reads CASSQGPSRSSGNTIYF. The CDR3 bases are TGCGCCAGCAGCCAAGGGCCCAGCCGAAGCTCTGGAAACACCATATATTTT.